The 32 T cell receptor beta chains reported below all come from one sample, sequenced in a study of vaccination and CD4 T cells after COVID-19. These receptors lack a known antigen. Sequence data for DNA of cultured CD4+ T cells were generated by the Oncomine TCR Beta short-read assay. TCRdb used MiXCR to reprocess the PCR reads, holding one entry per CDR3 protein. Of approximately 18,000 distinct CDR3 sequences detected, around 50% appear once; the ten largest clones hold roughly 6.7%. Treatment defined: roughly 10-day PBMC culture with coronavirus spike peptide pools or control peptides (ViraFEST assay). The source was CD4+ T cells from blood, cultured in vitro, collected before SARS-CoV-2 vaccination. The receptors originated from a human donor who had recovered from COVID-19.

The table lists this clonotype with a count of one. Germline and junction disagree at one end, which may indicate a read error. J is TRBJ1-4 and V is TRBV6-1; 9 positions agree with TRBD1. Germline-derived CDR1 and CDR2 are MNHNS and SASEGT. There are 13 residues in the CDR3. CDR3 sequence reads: CASSRKAGTGNIF. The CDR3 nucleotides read TGTGCCAGCAGCCGCAAAGCCGGGACAGGGAATATTTTT.

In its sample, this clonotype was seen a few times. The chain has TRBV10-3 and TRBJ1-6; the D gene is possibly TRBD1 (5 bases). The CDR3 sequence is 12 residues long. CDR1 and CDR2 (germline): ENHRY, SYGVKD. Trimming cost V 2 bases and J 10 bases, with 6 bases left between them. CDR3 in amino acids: CAISEGASPLHF. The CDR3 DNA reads TGTGCCATCAGTGAGGGGGCCTCACCCCTCCACTTT.

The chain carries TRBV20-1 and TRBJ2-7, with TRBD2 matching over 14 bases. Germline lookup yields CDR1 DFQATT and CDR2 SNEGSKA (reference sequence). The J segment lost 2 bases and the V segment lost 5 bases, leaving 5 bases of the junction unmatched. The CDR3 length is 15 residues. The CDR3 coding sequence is TGCAGTGCTTCTTCGACTAGCGGGAGGGCCTACGAGCAGTACTTC. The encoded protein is CSASSTSGRAYEQYF.

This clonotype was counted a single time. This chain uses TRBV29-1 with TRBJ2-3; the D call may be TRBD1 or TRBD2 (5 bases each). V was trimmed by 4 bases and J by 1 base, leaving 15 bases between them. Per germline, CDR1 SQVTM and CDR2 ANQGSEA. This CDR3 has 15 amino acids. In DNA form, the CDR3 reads TGCAGCGTTGTTCGAGGGGTTGGGGGCACAGATACGCAGTATTTT. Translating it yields CSVVRGVGGTDTQYF.

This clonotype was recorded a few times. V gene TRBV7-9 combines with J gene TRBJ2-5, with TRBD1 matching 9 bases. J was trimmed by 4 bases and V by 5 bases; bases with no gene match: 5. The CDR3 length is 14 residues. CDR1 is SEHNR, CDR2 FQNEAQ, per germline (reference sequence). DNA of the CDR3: TGTGCCAGCAGCACATACAGGGGGCCAGAGACCCAGTACTTC. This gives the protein CASSTYRGPETQYF.

DNA of the CDR3: TGTGCCAATAAGACGGGGAGCGGGAGGGCGGAGACCCAGTACTTC. Amino acid sequence: CANKTGSGRAETQYF. The genes are TRBV10-3 and TRBJ2-5; 10 nucleotides line up with TRBD2. Germline values: CDR1 ENHRY, CDR2 SYGVKD. The ends lost 10 bases at V and 5 bases at J; junction bases unmatched: 13. The CDR3 is made up of 15 amino acids.

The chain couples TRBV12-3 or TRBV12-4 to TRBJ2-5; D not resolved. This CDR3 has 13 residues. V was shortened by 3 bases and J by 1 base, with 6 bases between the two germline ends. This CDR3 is CASSFALQETQYF. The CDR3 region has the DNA TGTGCCAGCAGTTTCGCACTCCAAGAGACCCAGTACTTC.

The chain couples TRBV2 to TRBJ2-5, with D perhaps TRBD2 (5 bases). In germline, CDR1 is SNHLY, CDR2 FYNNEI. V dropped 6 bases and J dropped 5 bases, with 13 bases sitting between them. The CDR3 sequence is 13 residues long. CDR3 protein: CASRVEAGETQYF. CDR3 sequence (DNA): TGTGCCAGCAGGGTGGAGGCGGGTGAGACCCAGTACTTC. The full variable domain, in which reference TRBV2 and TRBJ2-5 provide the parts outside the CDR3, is EPEVTQTPSHQVTQMGQEVILRCVPISNHLYFYWYRQILGQKVEFLVSFYNNEISEKSEIFDDQFSVERPDGSNFTLKIRSTKLEDSAMYFCASRVEAGETQYFGPGTRLLVL.

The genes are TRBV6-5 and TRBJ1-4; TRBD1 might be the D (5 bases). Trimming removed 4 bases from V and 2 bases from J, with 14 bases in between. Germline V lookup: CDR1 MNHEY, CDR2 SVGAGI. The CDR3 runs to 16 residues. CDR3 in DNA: TGTGCCAGCAGTTTCACAGGATTGGGGACTAATGAAAAACTGTTTTTT. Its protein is CASSFTGLGTNEKLFF.

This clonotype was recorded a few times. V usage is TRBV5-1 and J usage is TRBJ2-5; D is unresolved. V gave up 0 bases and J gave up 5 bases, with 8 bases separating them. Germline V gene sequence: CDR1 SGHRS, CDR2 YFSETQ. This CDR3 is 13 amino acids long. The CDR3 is CASSLVLGETQYF. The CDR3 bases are TGCGCCAGCAGCTTGGTCCTAGGTGAGACCCAGTACTTC.

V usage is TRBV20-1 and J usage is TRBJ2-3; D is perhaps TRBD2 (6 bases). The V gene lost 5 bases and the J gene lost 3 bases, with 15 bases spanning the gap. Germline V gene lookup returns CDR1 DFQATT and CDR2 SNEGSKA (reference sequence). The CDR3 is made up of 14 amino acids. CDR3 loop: CSAGVTGVTDTQYF. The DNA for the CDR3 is TGCAGTGCTGGCGTCACGGGAGTTACAGATACGCAGTATTTT.

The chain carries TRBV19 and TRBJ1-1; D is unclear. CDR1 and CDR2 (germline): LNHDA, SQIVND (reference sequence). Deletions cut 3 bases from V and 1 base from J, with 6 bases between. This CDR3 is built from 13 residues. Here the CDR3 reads CASSIGPNTEAFF. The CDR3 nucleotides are TGTGCCAGTAGTATTGGACCGAACACTGAAGCTTTCTTT. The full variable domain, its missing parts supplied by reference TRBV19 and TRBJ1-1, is DGGITQSPKYLFRKEGQNVTLSCEQNLNHDAMYWYRQDPGQGLRLIYYSQIVNDFQKGDIAEGYSVSREKKESFPLTVTSAQKNPTAFYLCASSIGPNTEAFFGQGTRLTVV.

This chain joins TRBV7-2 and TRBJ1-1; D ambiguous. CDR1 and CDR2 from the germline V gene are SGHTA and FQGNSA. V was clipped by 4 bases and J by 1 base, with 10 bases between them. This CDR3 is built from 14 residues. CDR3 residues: CASSWRGGNTEAFF. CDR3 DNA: TGTGCCAGCAGCTGGCGCGGCGGGAACACTGAAGCTTTCTTT.

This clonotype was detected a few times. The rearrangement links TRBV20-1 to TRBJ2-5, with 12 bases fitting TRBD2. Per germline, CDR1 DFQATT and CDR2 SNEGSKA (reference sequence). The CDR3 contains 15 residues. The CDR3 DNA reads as TGCAGCCGGTCTCGGACTAGCGGGATAGGGGAGACCCAGTACTTC. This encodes CSRSRTSGIGETQYF.

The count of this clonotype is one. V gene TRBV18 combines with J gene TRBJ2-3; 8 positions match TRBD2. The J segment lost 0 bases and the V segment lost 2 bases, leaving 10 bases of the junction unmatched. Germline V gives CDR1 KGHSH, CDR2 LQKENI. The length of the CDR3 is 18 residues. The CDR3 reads CASSPRLIAGPSTDTQYF. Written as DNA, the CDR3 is TGTGCCAGCTCACCAAGGTTAATAGCGGGACCTAGCACAGATACGCAGTATTTT.

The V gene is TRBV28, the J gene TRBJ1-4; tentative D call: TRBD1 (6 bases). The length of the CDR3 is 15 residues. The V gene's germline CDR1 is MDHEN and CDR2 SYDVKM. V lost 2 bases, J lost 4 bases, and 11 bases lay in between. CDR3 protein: CASSLTQGLNEKLFF. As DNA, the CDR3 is TGTGCCAGCAGTTTAACACAGGGTCTTAATGAAAAACTGTTTTTT.

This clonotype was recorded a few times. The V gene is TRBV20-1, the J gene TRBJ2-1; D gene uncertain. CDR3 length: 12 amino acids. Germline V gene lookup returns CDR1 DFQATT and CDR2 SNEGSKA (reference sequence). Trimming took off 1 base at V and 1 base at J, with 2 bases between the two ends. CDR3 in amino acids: CSARGSYNEQFF. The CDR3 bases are TGCAGTGCTAGAGGATCCTACAATGAGCAGTTCTTC.

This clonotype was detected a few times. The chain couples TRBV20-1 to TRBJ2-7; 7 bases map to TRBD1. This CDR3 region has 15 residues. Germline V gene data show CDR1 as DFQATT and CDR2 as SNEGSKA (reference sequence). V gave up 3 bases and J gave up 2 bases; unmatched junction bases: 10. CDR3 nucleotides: TGCAGTGCTAGTCCCCGGACAGGTGGGACCTACGAGCAGTACTTC. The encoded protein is CSASPRTGGTYEQYF.

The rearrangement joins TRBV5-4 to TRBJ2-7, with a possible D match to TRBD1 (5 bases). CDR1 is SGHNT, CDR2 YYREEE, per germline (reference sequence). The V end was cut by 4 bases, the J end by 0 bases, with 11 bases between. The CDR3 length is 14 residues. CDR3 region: CASSALGASYEQYF. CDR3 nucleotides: TGTGCCAGCAGCGCTCTTGGGGCCTCCTACGAGCAGTACTTC.

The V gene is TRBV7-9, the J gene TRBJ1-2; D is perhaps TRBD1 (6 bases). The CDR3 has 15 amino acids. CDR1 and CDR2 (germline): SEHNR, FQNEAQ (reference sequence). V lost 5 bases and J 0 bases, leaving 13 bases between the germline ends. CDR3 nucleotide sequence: TGTGCCAGCAGCCTAGGACAGTCCCCTAACTATGGCTACACCTTC. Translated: CASSLGQSPNYGYTF.

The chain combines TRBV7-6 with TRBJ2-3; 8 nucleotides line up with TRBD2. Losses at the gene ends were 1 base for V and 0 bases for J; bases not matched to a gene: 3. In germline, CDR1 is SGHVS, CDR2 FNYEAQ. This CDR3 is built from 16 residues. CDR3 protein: CASSLVGGRSTDTQYF. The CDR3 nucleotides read TGTGCCAGCAGCTTAGTGGGCGGGAGGAGCACAGATACGCAGTATTTT.

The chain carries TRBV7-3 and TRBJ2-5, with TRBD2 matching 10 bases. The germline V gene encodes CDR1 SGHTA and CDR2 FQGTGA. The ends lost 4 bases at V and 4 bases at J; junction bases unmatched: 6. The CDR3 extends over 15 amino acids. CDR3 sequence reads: CASSSSGLAVETQYF. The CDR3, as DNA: TGTGCCAGCAGCTCGTCCGGACTAGCGGTAGAGACCCAGTACTTC.

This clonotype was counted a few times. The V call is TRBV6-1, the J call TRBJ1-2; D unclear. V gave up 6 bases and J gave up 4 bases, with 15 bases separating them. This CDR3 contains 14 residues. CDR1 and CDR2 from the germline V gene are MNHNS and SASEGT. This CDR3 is CASRHLRGSYGYTF. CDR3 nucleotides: TGTGCCAGCAGACACCTACGGGGAAGCTATGGCTACACCTTC.

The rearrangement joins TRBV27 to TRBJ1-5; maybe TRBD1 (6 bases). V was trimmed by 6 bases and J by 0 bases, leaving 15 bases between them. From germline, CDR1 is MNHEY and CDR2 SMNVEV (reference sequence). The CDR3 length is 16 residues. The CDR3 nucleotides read TGTGCCAGCAGACTAGCCTGGGACATTAGCAATCAGCCCCAGCATTTT. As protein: CASRLAWDISNQPQHF.

In nucleotides, the CDR3 is TGTGCCAGCTCACCAGACGGGACGAACACTGAAGCTTTCTTT. Its protein product is CASSPDGTNTEAFF. This chain uses TRBV18 with TRBJ1-1; D perhaps matches TRBD1 (5 bases). In germline, CDR1 is KGHSH, CDR2 LQKENI. The CDR3 contains 14 residues. V gave up 2 bases and J gave up 1 base, with 8 bases separating them.

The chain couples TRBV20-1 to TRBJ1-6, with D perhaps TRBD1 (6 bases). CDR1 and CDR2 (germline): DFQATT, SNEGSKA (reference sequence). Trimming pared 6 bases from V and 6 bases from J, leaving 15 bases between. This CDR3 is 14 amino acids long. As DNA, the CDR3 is TGCAGTGCCATTTTAAGGGGGGCTAATTCACCCCTCCACTTT. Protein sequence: CSAILRGANSPLHF.

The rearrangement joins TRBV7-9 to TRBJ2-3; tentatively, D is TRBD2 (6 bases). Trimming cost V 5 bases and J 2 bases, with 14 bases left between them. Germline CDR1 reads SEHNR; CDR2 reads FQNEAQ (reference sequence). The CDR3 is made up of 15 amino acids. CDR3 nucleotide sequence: TGTGCCAGCAGCCCACTGACTAGATCCACAGATACGCAGTATTTT. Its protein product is CASSPLTRSTDTQYF.

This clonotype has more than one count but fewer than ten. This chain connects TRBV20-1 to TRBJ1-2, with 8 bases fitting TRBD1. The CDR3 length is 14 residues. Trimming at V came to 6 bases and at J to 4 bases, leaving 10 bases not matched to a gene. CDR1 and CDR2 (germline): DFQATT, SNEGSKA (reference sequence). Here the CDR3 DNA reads TGCAGTGCATACCCTCAGGGGGCTGGCTATGGCTACACCTTC. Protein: CSAYPQGAGYGYTF.

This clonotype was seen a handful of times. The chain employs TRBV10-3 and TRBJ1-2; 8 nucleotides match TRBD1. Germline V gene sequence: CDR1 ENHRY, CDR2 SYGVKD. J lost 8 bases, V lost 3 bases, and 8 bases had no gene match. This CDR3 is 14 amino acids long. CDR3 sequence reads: CAISDRGQAQGYTF. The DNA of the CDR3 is TGTGCCATCAGTGACCGGGGACAGGCACAGGGCTACACCTTC.

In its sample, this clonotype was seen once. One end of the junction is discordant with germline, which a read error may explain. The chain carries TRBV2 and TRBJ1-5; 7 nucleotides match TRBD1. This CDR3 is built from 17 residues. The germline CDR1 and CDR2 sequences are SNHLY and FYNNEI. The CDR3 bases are TGTGCCAGCATTGAGGAAGAGGGGGCCCAGCCTAATCGGCCCCAGCATTTT. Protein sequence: CASIEEEGAQPNRPQHF.

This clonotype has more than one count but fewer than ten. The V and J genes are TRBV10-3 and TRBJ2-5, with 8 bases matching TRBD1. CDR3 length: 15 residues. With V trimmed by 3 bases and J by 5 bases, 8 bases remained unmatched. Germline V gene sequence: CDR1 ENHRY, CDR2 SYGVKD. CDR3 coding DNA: TGTGCCATCAGTGAAGGCAGGGGGCTTTCCGAGACCCAGTACTTC. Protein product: CAISEGRGLSETQYF.

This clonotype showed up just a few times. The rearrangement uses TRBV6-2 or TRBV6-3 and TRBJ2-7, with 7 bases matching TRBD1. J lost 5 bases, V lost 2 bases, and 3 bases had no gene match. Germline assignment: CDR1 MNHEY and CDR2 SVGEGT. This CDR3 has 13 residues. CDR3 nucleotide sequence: TGTGCCAGCAGTTACAGGGGGCAAAACGAGCAGTACTTC. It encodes CASSYRGQNEQYF.